This is a list of T cell receptor beta chains from one sample in a study of blood T cell repertoires in COVID-19. The assay was immunoSEQ multiplex PCR, and TCRdb's table has in-frame clones only and misses some. The sample records some 430,000 clones, about nine tenths being singletons. Sample: PBMCs or T cells enriched from blood (not recorded which). These receptors all come from a man younger than 35 who had recovered from COVID-19. The CDR3 runs from the conserved cysteine through the conserved F or W. Each record gives: clone size, D gene, J gene, V gene, CDR3 DNA, CDR3 protein. A D gene is named only where the DNA matches it firmly. Part of the rows lack a size; the others show once, few, many or a class for expanded clones.

clone_size: few
d_call: TRBD1
j_call: TRBJ1-2
v_call: TRBV27
cdr3_nt: TGTGCCAGCAGTTTATCTCCGGACAGGGCGCGGGGCTACACCTTC
cdr3_aa: CASSLSPDRARGYTF

clone_size: -
d_call: TRBD2
j_call: TRBJ2-3
v_call: TRBV4-1
cdr3_nt: TGCGCCAGCAGCCCTAGAGGGACTAGCGGGAGTAGCACAGATACGCAGTATTTT
cdr3_aa: CASSPRGTSGSSTDTQYF

clone_size: -
d_call: -
j_call: TRBJ1-2
v_call: TRBV7-9
cdr3_nt: TGTGCCAGCAGCTTAGACAGGCACGGCTACACCTTC
cdr3_aa: CASSLDRHGYTF

clone_size: -
d_call: -
j_call: TRBJ2-1
v_call: TRBV5-6
cdr3_nt: TGTGCCAGCAGCTCGGGTCCCAGGGGGGACTCCTACAATGAGCAGTTCTTC
cdr3_aa: CASSSGPRGDSYNEQFF

clone_size: -
d_call: TRBD1
j_call: TRBJ2-2
v_call: TRBV3-1/TRBV3-2
cdr3_nt: TGTGCCAGCAGCCAGGGGGACAGGACGACCGGGGAGCTGTTTTTT
cdr3_aa: CASSQGDRTTGELFF

clone_size: -
d_call: TRBD1
j_call: TRBJ1-1
v_call: TRBV5-4
cdr3_nt: TGTGCCAGCAGTCCAAACAGGGGATGGAGCACTGAAGCTTTCTTT
cdr3_aa: CASSPNRGWSTEAFF

clone_size: -
d_call: TRBD2
j_call: TRBJ2-3
v_call: TRBV20-1
cdr3_nt: TGCAGTGCTAGTCGGAGCGGGAGGGATACGCAGTATTTT
cdr3_aa: CSASRSGRDTQYF

clone_size: -
d_call: -
j_call: TRBJ1-1
v_call: TRBV3-1/TRBV3-2
cdr3_nt: TGTGCCAGCAGTCTACAGGGACCCACTGAAGCTTTCTTT
cdr3_aa: CASSLQGPTEAFF

clone_size: -
d_call: TRBD1
j_call: TRBJ1-4
v_call: TRBV24-1
cdr3_nt: TGTGCCACCAGGATATTGACAGGGGGTTGTGAAAAACTGTTTTTT
cdr3_aa: CATRILTGGCEKLFF

clone_size: few
d_call: TRBD1
j_call: TRBJ1-6
v_call: TRBV27
cdr3_nt: TGTGCCAGCAGTCCCCGGACAGGGGTGATGAATTCACCCCTCCACTTT
cdr3_aa: CASSPRTGVMNSPLHF

clone_size: -
d_call: -
j_call: TRBJ1-5
v_call: TRBV19
cdr3_nt: TGTGCCAGTAGTTCGGGTAATCAGCCCCAGCATTTT
cdr3_aa: CASSSGNQPQHF

clone_size: -
d_call: TRBD1
j_call: TRBJ1-6
v_call: TRBV5-1
cdr3_nt: TGCGCCAGCCGCACAGGGGATAATTCACCCCTCCACTTT
cdr3_aa: CASRTGDNSPLHF

clone_size: few
d_call: -
j_call: TRBJ1-4
v_call: TRBV2
cdr3_nt: TGTGCCAGCAGTCGGGTCGGGAGGGGTAATGAAAAACTGTTTTTT
cdr3_aa: CASSRVGRGNEKLFF

clone_size: -
d_call: -
j_call: TRBJ1-5
v_call: TRBV19
cdr3_nt: TGTGCCAGTGGCAGGGTCCCCCATCAGCCCCAGCATTTT
cdr3_aa: CASGRVPHQPQHF

clone_size: -
d_call: -
j_call: TRBJ1-1
v_call: TRBV20-1
cdr3_nt: TGCATCACCCCGGGTGAAGCTTTCTTT
cdr3_aa: CITPGEAFF

clone_size: -
d_call: -
j_call: TRBJ2-1
v_call: TRBV9
cdr3_nt: TGTGCCAGCAGCGTGGCAGGGGGGTCCTACAATGAGCAGTTCTTC
cdr3_aa: CASSVAGGSYNEQFF

clone_size: -
d_call: TRBD2
j_call: TRBJ2-7
v_call: TRBV6-2/TRBV6-3
cdr3_nt: TGTGCCAGCAGTTTGCGTCAGGGACTAGCGGGAGGTCCCATTTACGAGCAGTACTTC
cdr3_aa: CASSLRQGLAGGPIYEQYF

clone_size: -
d_call: TRBD1
j_call: TRBJ1-6
v_call: TRBV6-6
cdr3_nt: TGTGCCAGCAGGGACCGGGACAGGGGAAATTCACCCCTCCACTTT
cdr3_aa: CASRDRDRGNSPLHF

clone_size: -
d_call: TRBD1
j_call: TRBJ1-2
v_call: TRBV2
cdr3_nt: TGTGCCAGCAGTGCCCGGGAAGGCGGGACAGCGCGTACCTTC
cdr3_aa: CASSAREGGTARTF

clone_size: -
d_call: TRBD2
j_call: TRBJ2-5
v_call: TRBV18
cdr3_nt: TGTGCCAGCTCACCCCCTTTGGGGGAGGGCCACGAGACCCAGTACTTC
cdr3_aa: CASSPPLGEGHETQYF

clone_size: -
d_call: TRBD2
j_call: TRBJ2-1
v_call: TRBV2
cdr3_nt: TGTGCCAGCAGTGACCTTTTGACTAGCATCTCCTACAATGAGCAGTTCTTC
cdr3_aa: CASSDLLTSISYNEQFF

clone_size: -
d_call: -
j_call: TRBJ1-2
v_call: TRBV4-1
cdr3_nt: TGCGCCAGCAGCCATGCCAGACCCGGGGATGGCTACACCTTC
cdr3_aa: CASSHARPGDGYTF

clone_size: -
d_call: -
j_call: TRBJ2-7
v_call: TRBV12-3/TRBV12-4
cdr3_nt: TGTGCCAGCAGTCTTACTACATGGGAGCAGTACTTC
cdr3_aa: CASSLTTWEQYF

clone_size: -
d_call: TRBD1
j_call: TRBJ1-5
v_call: TRBV27
cdr3_nt: TGTGCCAGCAGTAGTAACAACAGGGGTCGTGTCAATCAGCCCCAGCATTTT
cdr3_aa: CASSSNNRGRVNQPQHF

clone_size: -
d_call: -
j_call: TRBJ1-1
v_call: TRBV11-3
cdr3_nt: TGTGCCAGCAGCTTAGTCCTCGGTACTGAAGCTTTCTTT
cdr3_aa: CASSLVLGTEAFF

clone_size: once
d_call: TRBD1
j_call: TRBJ1-2
v_call: TRBV10-3
cdr3_nt: TGTGCCATCAGTCGGGACAGCCCCCTCGATGGCTACACCTTC
cdr3_aa: CAISRDSPLDGYTF

clone_size: -
d_call: -
j_call: TRBJ2-7
v_call: TRBV5-5
cdr3_nt: TGTGCCAGCAGCTTGGTTCAGTCTCCGAATTTCGAGCAGTACTTC
cdr3_aa: CASSLVQSPNFEQYF

clone_size: -
d_call: TRBD1
j_call: TRBJ2-7
v_call: TRBV15
cdr3_nt: TGTGCCACCCGACAGGGAATAGCCTACGAGCAGTACTTC
cdr3_aa: CATRQGIAYEQYF

clone_size: -
d_call: -
j_call: TRBJ2-2
v_call: TRBV5-8
cdr3_nt: TGTGCCAGCAGCGCGGGGAAAGGACAGGTCCGCACCGGGGAGCTGTTTTTT
cdr3_aa: CASSAGKGQVRTGELFF

clone_size: -
d_call: TRBD1
j_call: TRBJ1-5
v_call: TRBV6-5
cdr3_nt: TGTGCCAGCAGTTACTCGACAGGGGGTAATCAGCCCCAGCATTTT
cdr3_aa: CASSYSTGGNQPQHF

clone_size: -
d_call: -
j_call: TRBJ1-2
v_call: TRBV7-9
cdr3_nt: TGTGCCAGCAGCTTAGGGCAGGGCGCCAACTATGGCTACACCTTC
cdr3_aa: CASSLGQGANYGYTF

clone_size: -
d_call: -
j_call: TRBJ1-2
v_call: TRBV7-9
cdr3_nt: TGTGCCACCGAACGGGGAGAGGACTATGATGGCTACACCTTC
cdr3_aa: CATERGEDYDGYTF

clone_size: -
d_call: TRBD1
j_call: TRBJ1-5
v_call: TRBV11-1
cdr3_nt: TGTGCCAGCAGCCGGACAGGGAATCAGCCCCAGCATTTT
cdr3_aa: CASSRTGNQPQHF

clone_size: -
d_call: TRBD2
j_call: TRBJ2-5
v_call: TRBV4-1
cdr3_nt: TGCGCCAGCAGCCAAGAGGGGGGGAAGGGAGAGACCCAGTACTTC
cdr3_aa: CASSQEGGKGETQYF

clone_size: -
d_call: -
j_call: TRBJ1-2
v_call: TRBV7-9
cdr3_nt: TGTGCCAGCAGCTTAGCAGGGGCGTCGGGCTACACCTTC
cdr3_aa: CASSLAGASGYTF

clone_size: -
d_call: -
j_call: TRBJ1-1
v_call: TRBV18
cdr3_nt: TGTGCCAGCTCACCATCCCAGGGGCGAACTGAAGCTTTCTTT
cdr3_aa: CASSPSQGRTEAFF

clone_size: -
d_call: TRBD1
j_call: TRBJ1-2
v_call: TRBV6-1
cdr3_nt: TGTGCCAGCAGTGAACACTACAGGGGAGGCTATGGCTACACCTTC
cdr3_aa: CASSEHYRGGYGYTF

clone_size: -
d_call: -
j_call: TRBJ1-1
v_call: TRBV15
cdr3_nt: TGTGCCACCAGCAGAGGGGGAACAGGAAGTATGAACACTGAAGCTTTCTTT
cdr3_aa: CATSRGGTGSMNTEAFF

clone_size: -
d_call: -
j_call: TRBJ1-5
v_call: TRBV5-8
cdr3_nt: TGTGCCAGCAGTTCAACAGTCAATCAGCCCCAGCATTTT
cdr3_aa: CASSSTVNQPQHF

clone_size: -
d_call: -
j_call: TRBJ1-1
v_call: TRBV18
cdr3_nt: TGTGCCAGCTCACCAGAGTTGACTGAAGCTTTCTTT
cdr3_aa: CASSPELTEAFF

clone_size: -
d_call: -
j_call: TRBJ1-6
v_call: TRBV3-1/TRBV3-2
cdr3_nt: TGTGCCAGCACCGTAAACCCAGGGGATGGCTCACCCCTCCACTTT
cdr3_aa: CASTVNPGDGSPLHF